What follows are 26 T cell receptor beta chains derived from one specimen sequenced in a study of blood T cell repertoires in COVID-19. Data came from immunoSEQ multiplex PCR; TCRdb stores just in-frame clones and leaves some out. The sample consists of 200,000 or so clones, approximately 90% of them appearing once. The sequencing input was PBMCs or T cells enriched from blood (not recorded which). These TCRs come from a woman under 30 in a cohort exposed to, infected with or recovered from COVID-19 (not recorded which).

Here the CDR3 reads CASSIFRVANEKLFF. The CDR3 region has the DNA TGTGCCAGTAGTATTTTCAGGGTTGCTAATGAAAAACTGTTTTTT. V gene TRBV19 combines with J gene TRBJ1-4; a possible D gene is TRBD1 (5 bases). In germline, CDR1 is LNHDA, CDR2 SQIVND (reference sequence). V was shortened by 3 bases and J by 3 bases, with 11 bases between the two germline ends. The CDR3 totals 15 residues.

This clone appeared once. This sequence joins TRBV10-3 and TRBJ1-5; tentatively, D is TRBD1 (6 bases). This CDR3 region has 15 residues. V was shortened by 2 bases and J by 6 bases, with 14 bases between the two germline ends. CDR1 is ENHRY, CDR2 SYGVKD, per germline. DNA for the CDR3: TGTGCCATCAGTGAGGCAGGGGAATGGAGTCAGCCCCAGCATTTT. This sequence encodes CAISEAGEWSQPQHF.

The chain uses TRBV19 and TRBJ2-7; TRBD1 aligns across 9 bases. The junction had 11 bases not matched to a gene; V was cut back by 7 bases and J by 7 bases. The CDR3 is 14 residues long. CDR1 is LNHDA and CDR2 is SQIVND in the germline V gene (reference sequence). CDR3 nucleotide sequence: TGTGCCAGTACTTCGACAGGGGGAGTGCGGGAGCAGTACTTC. It yields the protein CASTSTGGVREQYF.

This sequence joins TRBV14 and TRBJ1-5; no clear D. Deletions cut 1 base from V and 7 bases from J, with 5 bases between. CDR3 length equals 12 residues. Germline-derived CDR1 and CDR2 are SGHDN and FVKESK. CDR3 protein: CASSQGEQPQHF. Here the CDR3 DNA reads TGTGCCAGCAGCCAAGGGGAGCAGCCCCAGCATTTT.

This clone was counted only a few times. This chain connects TRBV9 to TRBJ2-2, with D perhaps TRBD1 (5 bases). Germline lookup yields CDR1 SGDLS and CDR2 YYNGEE. V lost 0 bases and J lost 4, with 7 bases in between. The CDR3 covers 14 residues. Here the CDR3 DNA reads TGTGCCAGCAGCGTAGAGGGGATCACCGGGGAGCTGTTTTTT. This gives the protein CASSVEGITGELFF.

The chain carries TRBV30 and TRBJ2-5; 14 nucleotides align to TRBD2. Germline-derived CDR1 and CDR2 are GTSNPN and SVGIG (reference sequence). CDR3 length equals 16 residues. V dropped 6 bases and J dropped 5; count of bases not matched to a gene: 11. In DNA form, the CDR3 reads TGTGCCTGCCCTGGGACTAGCGGGAGTTCCGCCGAGACCCAGTACTTC. Protein sequence: CACPGTSGSSAETQYF.

V and J are TRBV10-3 and TRBJ1-3, with a possible D match to TRBD1 (5 bases). There are 15 residues in the CDR3. Looked up from germline, CDR1 is ENHRY and CDR2 is SYGVKD. With 7 bases removed from V and 0 bases from J, the gap between germline ends came to 13 bases. CDR3 nucleotide sequence: TGTGCCATCACCCCCGGCGGGGGCTCTGGAAACACCATATATTTT. This sequence encodes CAITPGGGSGNTIYF.

The rearrangement joins TRBV29-1 to TRBJ2-5; D remains unclear. Germline CDR1 reads SQVTM; CDR2 reads ANQGSEA. The V end lost 5 bases, the J end lost 5 bases, and 9 bases lay between the germline ends. CDR3 length equals 11 residues. The CDR3 is CSVSRSETQYF. DNA of the CDR3: TGCAGCGTTTCAAGGAGCGAGACCCAGTACTTC. Supplemented by reference TRBV29-1 and TRBJ2-5, the full variable domain reads SAVISQKPSRDICQRGTSLTIQCQVDSQVTMMFWYRQQPGQSLTLIATANQGSEATYESGFVIDKFPISRPNLTFSTLTVSNMSPEDSSIYLCSVSRSETQYFGPGTRLLVL.

This clone was counted once. The rearrangement uses TRBV19 and TRBJ1-5; 8 bases align to TRBD1. The CDR3 loop spans 21 amino acids. Germline CDR1 LNHDA, CDR2 SQIVND (reference sequence). The trim removed 3 bases at V and 2 bases at J, leaving 21 bases unmatched. CDR3 nucleotide sequence: TGTGCCAGTAGTATGGCGGACAGGGCCCTATATGGAAATTCGCGCAATCAGCCCCAGCATTTT. This encodes CASSMADRALYGNSRNQPQHF.

This rearrangement joins TRBV10-3 to TRBJ1-2; 9 bases match TRBD1. Germline CDR1 ENHRY, CDR2 SYGVKD. The CDR3 runs to 17 residues. J lost 4 bases, V lost 5 bases, and 14 bases had no gene match. The CDR3 DNA reads TGTGCCATCAGTTTTAAGGGACAGGGATCGGGAGGCTATGGCTACACCTTC. Protein sequence: CAISFKGQGSGGYGYTF.

The J gene is TRBJ1-2, the V gene TRBV7-9; 7 positions match TRBD1. The CDR3 has 12 residues. The J segment lost 8 bases and the V segment lost 6 bases, leaving 6 bases of the junction unmatched. Germline V lookup: CDR1 SEHNR, CDR2 FQNEAQ (reference sequence). The CDR3 coding sequence is TGTGCCAGCAGTCCGGACAGGCACGGCTACACCTTC. Translated, it gives CASSPDRHGYTF.

A single count supports this clone. The rearrangement links TRBV28 to TRBJ1-1, with 7 positions matching TRBD1. The germline V gene encodes CDR1 MDHEN and CDR2 SYDVKM. The CDR3 has 13 residues. J gave up 11 bases and V 3 bases, and 9 bases lay outside the gene matches. The DNA for the CDR3 is TGTGCCAGCAGTTTTAGAGCCCAGGGGGAGGCTTTCTTT. Its protein product is CASSFRAQGEAFF. Together with reference TRBV28 and TRBJ1-1, the CDR3 gives the full variable domain: DVKVTQSSRYLVKRTGEKVFLECVQDMDHENMFWYRQDPGLGLRLIYFSYDVKMKEKGDIPEGYSVSREKKERFSLILESASTNQTSMYLCASSFRAQGEAFFGQGTRLTVV.

The chain carries TRBV28 and TRBJ1-3; a possible D gene is TRBD1 (6 bases). The CDR3 extends over 16 amino acids. From germline, CDR1 is MDHEN and CDR2 SYDVKM. V lost 4 bases to trimming and J lost 0 bases, with 13 bases between them. DNA for the CDR3: TGTGCCAGCAGTTATGGGACATCGAGCTCTGGAAACACCATATATTTT. Translated: CASSYGTSSSGNTIYF.

V and J are TRBV9 and TRBJ2-7; D is possibly TRBD1 (5 bases). The CDR3 runs 14 residues. Germline lookup yields CDR1 SGDLS and CDR2 YYNGEE. V shed 0 bases and J shed 4 bases, with 11 bases lying between them. CDR3 sequence (DNA): TGTGCCAGCAGCGTAGCTCAGGGTGGATACGAGCAGTACTTC. Its protein product is CASSVAQGGYEQYF.

CDR3 protein: CASSPPNRGRYNEQFF. The CDR3 DNA is TGTGCCAGCTCACCACCGAACAGGGGGAGGTACAATGAGCAGTTCTTC. The V call is TRBV18, the J call TRBJ2-1, with 8 bases lining up with TRBD1. The ends lost 0 bases at V and 4 bases at J; junction bases unmatched: 5. Per germline, CDR1 KGHSH and CDR2 LQKENI. CDR3 length: 16 amino acids.

J is TRBJ2-7 and V is TRBV6-5, with a possible D match to TRBD1 (6 bases). V shed 5 bases and J shed 12 bases, with 14 bases lying between them. The CDR3 is 11 amino acids. Germline V gene sequence: CDR1 MNHEY, CDR2 SVGAGI. CDR3: CASSNRQEAYF. The CDR3 DNA sequence: TGTGCCAGCAGTAATCGACAGGAAGCGTACTTC.

This chain joins TRBV9 and TRBJ1-6; D remains unclear. The CDR3 is 16 amino acids. CDR1 SGDLS and CDR2 YYNGEE come from the germline V gene. V gave up 1 base and J gave up 6 bases, with 14 bases separating them. Written as DNA, the CDR3 is TGTGCCAGCAGCGTACAAAGTGAGGGTATTAATTCACCCCTCCACTTT. As protein: CASSVQSEGINSPLHF.

The rearrangement uses TRBV6-5 and TRBJ1-2, with D possibly matching TRBD1 (6 bases). CDR1 and CDR2 (germline): MNHEY, SVGAGI. The germline V and J ends were trimmed by 0 bases and 8 bases, with 19 bases remaining between them. The CDR3 runs to 16 residues. CDR3 nucleotide sequence: TGTGCCAGCAGTTACTCGATCCTTCAGGGGCAGATGGGCTACACCTTC. Translating gives CASSYSILQGQMGYTF.

The CDR3 is CASSPGQTTYNEQFF. In DNA form, the CDR3 reads TGTGCCAGCTCACCGGGGCAAACTACGTACAATGAGCAGTTCTTC. The genes are TRBV18 and TRBJ2-1; tentative D call: TRBD1 (5 bases). The CDR3 consists of 15 residues. The V and J ends lost 3 bases and 4 bases respectively, with 13 bases between them. The germline V gene encodes CDR1 KGHSH and CDR2 LQKENI.

The chain employs TRBV2 and TRBJ2-1, with 9 bases identical to TRBD1. This CDR3 comprises 13 residues. CDR1 and CDR2 (germline): SNHLY, FYNNEI. The ends lost 8 bases at V and 2 bases at J; junction bases unmatched: 1. In nucleotides, the CDR3 is TGTGCCAGCCACAGGGGGCCCTACAATGAGCAGTTCTTC. This sequence encodes CASHRGPYNEQFF.

This clone occurred once. CDR3 loop: CASTQGAPGKLFF. Written as DNA, the CDR3 is TGTGCCAGCACCCAGGGGGCGCCGGGAAAACTGTTTTTT. The gene calls are TRBV11-3 and TRBJ1-4; 8 nucleotides match TRBD1. CDR1 SGHNT and CDR2 YENEEA come from the germline V gene. V shed 7 bases, J shed 10 bases, and the junction held 8 bases outside the gene matches. The CDR3 is 13 residues long.

This clone was seen a few times. This chain uses TRBV14 with TRBJ2-7, with D possibly TRBD1 on 8 matching bases. This CDR3 is built from 19 residues. V was clipped by 0 bases and J by 0 bases, with 21 bases between them. CDR1 SGHDN and CDR2 FVKESK come from the germline V gene. CDR3 region: CASSQETPPQGGLSYEQYF. The CDR3 DNA follows: TGTGCCAGCAGCCAAGAAACCCCCCCACAGGGGGGGCTCTCCTACGAGCAGTACTTC.

The chain combines TRBV19 with TRBJ2-6, with 8 bases identical to TRBD2. The CDR3 loop spans 16 amino acids. Losses at the gene ends were 3 bases for V and 1 base for J; bases not matched to a gene: 2. The germline CDR1 and CDR2 sequences are LNHDA and SQIVND (reference sequence). The chain's CDR3 is CASSIREGSGANVLTF. In nucleotides, the CDR3 is TGTGCCAGTAGTATCCGGGAGGGATCTGGGGCCAACGTCCTGACTTTC.

The chain uses TRBV5-5 and TRBJ2-1, with D perhaps matching TRBD2 (5 bases). Germline loops: CDR1 SGHKS, CDR2 YYEKEE (reference sequence). This CDR3 comprises 13 residues. V lost 0 bases and J 12 bases, leaving 13 bases between the germline ends. This chain's CDR3 is CASSLDPGNLQFF. In nucleotides, the CDR3 is TGTGCCAGCAGCTTGGACCCGGGAAACTTGCAGTTCTTC. Full variable domain (remainder filled in from reference TRBV5-5 and TRBJ2-1): DAGVTQSPTHLIKTRGQQVTLRCSPISGHKSVSWYQQVLGQGPQFIFQYYEKEERGRGNFPDRFSARQFPNYSSELNVNALLLGDSALYLCASSLDPGNLQFFGPGTRLTVL.

The V gene is TRBV12-3 or TRBV12-4, the J gene TRBJ2-3; maybe TRBD1 (6 bases). Deletions cut 10 bases from V and 0 bases from J, with 11 bases between. CDR3 size: 13 residues. In DNA, the CDR3 is TGTGCCATCAACAGGGTCAGCACAGATACGCAGTATTTT. This gives the protein CAINRVSTDTQYF.

V usage is TRBV6-1 and J usage is TRBJ1-1, with D tentatively TRBD1 (5 bases). This CDR3 has 14 residues. Germline V gene sequence: CDR1 MNHNS, CDR2 SASEGT. Trimming left V 2 bases short and J 4 bases short, with 11 bases between. CDR3 in amino acids: CASSERGLVTEAFF. The CDR3 DNA is TGTGCCAGCAGTGAAAGGGGCTTAGTCACTGAAGCTTTCTTT.